One and the same sample provided the 3 T cell receptor beta chains below, sequenced in a study of Tregs in tolerant kidney transplant recipients. Data came from immunoSEQ multiplex PCR; TCRdb stores just in-frame clones and leaves some out. The top ten clones hold approximately 0.34% of a sample with 110,000 or so clones, roughly 89% of them seen once. The material was CD4+ T cells from blood, obtained before the transplant. These TCRs come from a human donor who received a combined kidney and bone marrow transplant.

CDR3: CASSSPGRGRDEQYF. The CDR3 DNA sequence: TGTGCCAGCAGCTCACCGGGCAGGGGGCGCGACGAGCAGTACTTC. The chain links TRBV5-4 to TRBJ2-7; 8 bases map to TRBD1. Per germline, CDR1 SGHNT and CDR2 YYREEE (reference sequence). V trimming: 3 bases; J trimming: 5 bases; junction bases outside the gene matches: 10. This CDR3 has 15 amino acids.

The chain joins TRBV7-2 to TRBJ2-7, with D unclear. The CDR3 length is 13 residues. The ends were cut back, 3 bases at V and 0 bases at J, with 6 bases in the middle. Per the germline V gene, CDR1 is SGHTA and CDR2 is FQGNSA. Here the CDR3 DNA reads TGTGCCAGCAGCTTTCCCAGCTCCTACGAGCAGTACTTC. This sequence encodes CASSFPSSYEQYF. The full variable domain, with the rest looked up from reference TRBV7-2 and TRBJ2-7, is GAGVSQSPSNKVTEKGKDVELRCDPISGHTALYWYRQSLGQGLEFLIYFQGNSAPDKSGLPSDRFSAERTGGSVSTLTIQRTQQEDSAVYLCASSFPSSYEQYFGPGTRLTVT.

This chain joins TRBV2 and TRBJ1-4, with 10 nucleotides matching TRBD1. The CDR3 consists of 14 residues. Trimming took 7 bases from V and 8 from J; bases not matched to a gene: 7. The germline CDR1 and CDR2 sequences are SNHLY and FYNNEI. The CDR3: CASKRDRGQEKLFF. The CDR3 nucleotides read TGTGCCAGCAAACGGGACAGGGGACAGGAAAAACTGTTTTTT.